A selection of T cell receptor beta chains follows, all from one sample in a study of CD8 T cells in ankylosing spondylitis. TCRdb ran MiXCR on the 5' RACE reads and lists one entry per CDR3 protein. The sample shows 350,000 to 550,000 distinct CDR3 sequences, about 24% of them seen only once. The specimen was blood, either unsorted or a sorted T cell fraction (not recorded which). The receptors shown here come from a male donor with ankylosing spondylitis. CDR3s include the opening cysteine and the closing phenylalanine or tryptophan. Fields, in order: D gene, V gene, CDR3 length, clone size, CDR3 protein. A D gene is named only where the DNA matches it firmly. Clone size is shown for a subset of rows, as once, few, many or a class of expanded clone.

d_gene: .; v_gene: TRBV3-1; len: 15; abundance: .; CDR3aa: CASSPRGRINYGYTF
d_gene: TRBD1; v_gene: TRBV5-1; len: 15; abundance: .; CDR3aa: CASKTTGENTGELFF
d_gene: .; v_gene: TRBV19; len: 13; abundance: few; CDR3aa: CASSSIPDGLVYF
d_gene: TRBD1; v_gene: TRBV7-9; len: 12; abundance: few; CDR3aa: CASSRQGREAFF
d_gene: .; v_gene: TRBV5-1; len: 16; abundance: many; CDR3aa: CASSLALRITYNEQFF
d_gene: TRBD1; v_gene: TRBV5-6; len: 14; abundance: many; CDR3aa: CASSTRTGSATQYF
d_gene: .; v_gene: TRBV5-6; len: 15; abundance: many; CDR3aa: CASSSLGINNSPLHF
d_gene: .; v_gene: TRBV18; len: 13; abundance: few; CDR3aa: CASSPGSGDEAFF
d_gene: TRBD2; v_gene: TRBV3-1; len: 16; abundance: .; CDR3aa: CASSPARLAGTDTQYF
d_gene: .; v_gene: TRBV20-1; len: 16; abundance: .; CDR3aa: CSAPFGTLSTYNEQFF
d_gene: .; v_gene: TRBV7-8; len: 15; abundance: .; CDR3aa: CASSLAGHLSEKLFF
d_gene: .; v_gene: TRBV24-1; len: 14; abundance: .; CDR3aa: CATSAPGGAETQYF
d_gene: .; v_gene: TRBV20-1; len: 15; abundance: .; CDR3aa: CSARALALQRDTQYF